This TCR beta chain is from a study of T cell repertoires in cytomegalovirus infection. TCRdb independently ran MiXCR on the reads; one entry per CDR3 protein. The sample has 900,000 to 950,000 distinct CDR3 sequences; roughly 30% are singletons. Note on this clonotype: The antigen is undetermined.

Germline CDR1 and CDR2: SEHNR and FQNEAQ (reference sequence). V was shortened by 10 bases and J by 6 bases, with 13 bases between the two germline ends. This CDR3 region has 11 residues. Sequenced material: cultured CD8+ T cells from PBMCs, taken from culture after CMV antigen stimulation. This TCR was recovered from a human donor in good health (CMV status not recorded). Some clones in this sample may be carry-over from other donors' samples. V and J are TRBV7-9 and TRBJ2-7; D ambiguous. CDR3 bases: TGTGCCACCTACTCCCCTCTCGAGCAGTACTTC. Its protein product is CATYSPLEQYF.